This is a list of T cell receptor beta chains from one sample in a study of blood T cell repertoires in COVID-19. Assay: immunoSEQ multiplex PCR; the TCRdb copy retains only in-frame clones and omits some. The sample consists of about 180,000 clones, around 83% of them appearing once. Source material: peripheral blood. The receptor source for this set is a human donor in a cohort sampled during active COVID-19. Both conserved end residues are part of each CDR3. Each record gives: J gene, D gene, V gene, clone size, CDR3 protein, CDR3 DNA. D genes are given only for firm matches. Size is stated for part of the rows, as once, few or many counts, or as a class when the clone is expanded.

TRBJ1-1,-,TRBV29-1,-,CSVEVPGGMNTEAFF,TGCAGCGTTGAAGTCCCGGGGGGGATGAACACTGAAGCTTTCTTT
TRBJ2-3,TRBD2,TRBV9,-,CASSARGSGGAGSTDTQYF,TGTGCCAGCAGCGCCCGGGGTAGCGGGGGGGCCGGGAGCACAGATACGCAGTATTTT
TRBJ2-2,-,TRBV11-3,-,CASSLDTGTGELFF,TGTGCCAGCAGCTTAGATACGGGAACCGGGGAGCTGTTTTTT
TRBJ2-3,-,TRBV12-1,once,CASSLRLEIQDTQYF,TGTGCCAGCAGCCTAAGACTAGAGATCCAAGATACGCAGTATTTT
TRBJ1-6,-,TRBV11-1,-,CASSFPNSPLHF,TGTGCCAGCAGCTTTCCGAATTCACCCCTCCACTTT
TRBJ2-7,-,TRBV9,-,CASSAGVLPGYEQYF,TGTGCCAGCAGCGCCGGCGTACTACCGGGCTACGAGCAGTACTTC
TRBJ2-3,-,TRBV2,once,CASIKSGVRTDTQYF,TGTGCCAGCATTAAGTCAGGGGTCCGCACAGATACGCAGTATTTT
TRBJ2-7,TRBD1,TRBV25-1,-,CASKAGGSYEQYF,TGTGCCAGCAAGGCAGGGGGAAGCTACGAGCAGTACTTC
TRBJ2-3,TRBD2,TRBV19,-,CASSTRLAGPITDTQYF,TGTGCCAGTAGTACCCGCTTAGCGGGACCTATCACAGATACGCAGTATTTT
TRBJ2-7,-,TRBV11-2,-,CASSPGYEQYF,TGTGCCAGCAGCCCCGGTTACGAGCAGTACTTC
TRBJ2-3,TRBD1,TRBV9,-,CASSVSGTGGSDTQYF,TGTGCCAGCAGCGTCTCGGGGACAGGGGGGTCAGATACGCAGTATTTT
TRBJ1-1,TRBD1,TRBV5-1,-,CASSLLGTGVGTEAFF,TGCGCCAGCAGCCTTTTAGGGACAGGGGTGGGGACTGAAGCTTTCTTT